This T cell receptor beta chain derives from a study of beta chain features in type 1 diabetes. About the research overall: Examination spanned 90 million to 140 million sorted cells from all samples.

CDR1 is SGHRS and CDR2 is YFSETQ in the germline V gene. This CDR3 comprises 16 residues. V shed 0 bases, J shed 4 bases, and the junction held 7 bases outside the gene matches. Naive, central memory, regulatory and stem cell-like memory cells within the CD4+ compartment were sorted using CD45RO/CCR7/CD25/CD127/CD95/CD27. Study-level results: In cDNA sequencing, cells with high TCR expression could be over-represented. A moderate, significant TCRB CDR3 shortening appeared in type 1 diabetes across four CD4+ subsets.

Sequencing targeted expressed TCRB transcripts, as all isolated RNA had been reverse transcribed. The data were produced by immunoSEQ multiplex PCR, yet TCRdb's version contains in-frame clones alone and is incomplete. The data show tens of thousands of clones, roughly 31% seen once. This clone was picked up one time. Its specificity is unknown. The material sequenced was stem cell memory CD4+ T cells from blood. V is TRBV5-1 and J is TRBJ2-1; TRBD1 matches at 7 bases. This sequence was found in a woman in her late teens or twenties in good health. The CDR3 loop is CASSLAGGQAYNEQFF. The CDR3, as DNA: TGCGCCAGCAGCTTGGCCGGTGGACAGGCATACAATGAGCAGTTCTTC.